This entry is about one T cell receptor beta chain. It has no known antigen specificity. Per-nucleotide qualities are absent, and no much larger clonotype sits a single base away. Patients with a history of autoimmune disease or receiving systemic immunosuppression were excluded from the trial. Peripheral blood for TCR sequencing was collected from all dose cohorts at baseline, on cycle 4 day 1, and on cycle 7 day 1. Samples came from an open-label, multicenter, first-in-human phase I dose-escalation trial of ivuxolimab. The trial enrolled adults with locally advanced or metastatic head and neck squamous cell, hepatocellular, melanoma or renal cell carcinoma. CD4+ and CD8+ T cells were sorted separately from peripheral blood before TCR sequencing. The data were obtained in a study of OX40 agonist ivuxolimab in advanced cancers. The study in broad terms: The costimulatory receptor OX40 (CD134) was targeted by ivuxolimab, a fully human IgG2 agonistic monoclonal antibody. Intravenous ivuxolimab was administered to patients every 2 weeks at six dose levels: 0.01, 0.1, 0.3, 1.5, 3 and 10 mg/kg. Of the roughly 52 dose-escalation patients, hepatocellular carcinoma was present in 19, melanoma in approximately 15, renal cell carcinoma in 9 and head and neck cancer in 9. In the dose-escalation cohort, 82.7% of patients were male, and the mean age was 60 years with a range of about 20 to 80. Patients were allowed to have had prior anti-PD-1, anti-PD-L1 or anti-CTLA-4 therapy, and approximately 40% of the dose-escalation patients had been treated with checkpoint inhibitors. Three dose-escalation patients achieved partial responses, one with hepatocellular carcinoma and two with cutaneous melanoma. The purpose of peripheral TCRbeta sequencing was to test whether ivuxolimab changed TCR sequence diversity and led to clonal T-cell expansion. The paper describes the monotherapy dose-escalation part (N ≈ 50 patients) of the phase I trial of ivuxolimab. Results and caveats for the whole study, not just this receptor: After ivuxolimab, expanded clones were on average more numerous among CD8+ T cells than among CD4+ T cells. Low levels of normalized T-cell clonal expansion were also seen in some nonresponding patients. Antigen specificity was not determined for the clonally expanded peripheral T cells. At doses of 0.1 to 3.0 mg/kg, clonal expansion of both CD4+ and CD8+ blood T cells was observed from baseline to week 6. In partial responders in the 0.1-3.0 mg/kg groups, normalized peripheral clonal expansion was found to be among the lowest, especially among CD8+ T cells.

Genomic DNA was isolated from the sorted cells so that the TCRbeta CDR3 region could be sequenced. The immunoSEQ Assay was used to sequence the TCRbeta CDR3 regions. TCRdb obtained this table from immuneACCESS and retained in-frame rearrangements with V and J assigned. These tables miss some clones; where compared with another copy, unresolved V genes account for less than half of the shortfall, and the remainder is unexplained. The sample table records approximately 35,000 clones; more than 80% of these occur just once. Of the sample, about a sixth is held by the ten largest clones. From a lookup of the germline V gene (reference sequence), CDR1 and CDR2 are MNHNY and SVGAGI. The CDR3 covers 15 residues, taking in both the cysteine and the phenylalanine. The sequence is cut down to CDR3 DNA, 45 bases in frame from base 1. V is pruned by 0 bases and J by 7 bases, leaving 5 bases of the junction without a gene match.

The clonotype comes from an adult with an advanced solid tumor such as melanoma, head and neck, liver or kidney cancer. The source material was CD4+ or CD8+ T cells sorted from blood, sampled in a trial of the OX40 agonist ivuxolimab. The chain couples TRBV6-6 to TRBJ2-2; 7 nucleotides in the junction match TRBD1. The CDR3 corresponds to CASSYSAGGNGELFF. The sequenced DNA: TGTGCCAGCAGTTACTCGGCAGGGGGAAACGGGGAGCTGTTTTTT.